A single sample is the source of the 8 T cell receptor beta chains below, sequenced in a study of blood T cells in healthy people across ages. Alongside a J-beta primer mix, a sample-barcoded 5' primer served in a second PCR lasting about 7 to 12 cycles. Each CDR3 protein is one row after TCRdb ran MiXCR on the 5' RACE reads. Here the sample spans about 670,000 distinct CDR3 sequences, 40% to 45% being singletons. Sequencing was performed on blood. The source is an elderly man in good health.

V gene TRBV10-1 combines with J gene TRBJ2-1, with 10 bases aligning to TRBD2. In germline, CDR1 is WNHNN, CDR2 SYGVQD (reference sequence). This CDR3 comprises 14 residues. Trimming removed 6 bases from V and 4 bases from J; junction bases left unmatched: 3. The chain's CDR3 is CASRSGRGYNEQFF. CDR3 DNA: TGCGCCAGCAGGAGCGGGAGGGGGTACAATGAGCAGTTCTTC.

This clonotype has more than one count but fewer than ten. The genes are TRBV5-1 and TRBJ2-4, with no clear D. Matching the DNA end better, TRBJ2-7 makes the J call doubtful. The CDR3 spans 12 residues. Germline V gene lookup returns CDR1 SGHRS and CDR2 YFSETQ. CDR3 in DNA: TGCGCCAGCAGCTTGGACGTAGTCGAGCAGTACTTC. As protein: CASSLDVVEQYF.

This clonotype was recorded only once. Possible read error: a much larger clone is one base away. V is TRBV6-2 or TRBV6-3 and J is TRBJ2-2; 9 positions match TRBD1. CDR3 length: 15 residues. With V trimmed by 6 bases and J by 5 bases, 7 bases remained unmatched. Germline CDR1 reads MNHEY; CDR2 reads SVGEGT. In nucleotides, the CDR3 is TGTGCCAGCAGACGAACCGGGACAGGGACCGGGGAGCTGTTTTTT. Encoded protein: CASRRTGTGTGELFF.

The chain combines TRBV28 with TRBJ2-7; the D gene is possibly TRBD2 (5 bases). Germline assignment: CDR1 MDHEN and CDR2 SYDVKM. V gave up 6 bases and J gave up 3 bases, with 12 bases separating them. This CDR3 spans 13 amino acids. The chain's CDR3 is CASSRLGGYEQYF. In DNA form, the CDR3 reads TGTGCCAGCAGCCGCCTCGGAGGCTACGAGCAGTACTTC.

Concerning this clonotype itself: The junction shows a germline mismatch at one end, possibly a read error. The chain couples TRBV12-3 or TRBV12-4 to TRBJ1-5; D may be TRBD1 (6 bases). The CDR3 length is 14 residues. CDR3 residues: CASSTQGNNRPQHF. In DNA, the CDR3 is TGTGCCAGCAGTACACAGGGTAACAATCGGCCCCAGCATTTT.

This chain joins TRBV7-8 and TRBJ2-7; TRBD1 matches 8 bases. Germline trimming cut 0 bases from V and 3 bases from J; bases unmatched to any gene: 4. The CDR3 extends over 15 amino acids. Germline lookup yields CDR1 SGHVS and CDR2 FQNEAQ. Here the CDR3 reads CASSLATGGNYEQYF. In nucleotides, the CDR3 is TGTGCCAGCAGCTTAGCAACAGGGGGGAACTACGAGCAGTACTTC.

CDR3 residues: CSARYSKGLHSYEQYF. The CDR3 DNA sequence: TGCAGTGCCAGATATTCAAAGGGACTACACTCCTACGAGCAGTACTTC. The chain links TRBV20-1 to TRBJ2-7; 7 bases agree with TRBD2. Germline V gene lookup returns CDR1 DFQATT and CDR2 SNEGSKA (reference sequence). The V gene end was trimmed by 6 bases and the J gene end by 0 bases; junction bases not matched to a gene: 14. This CDR3 spans 16 amino acids.

This clonotype has more than one count but fewer than ten. The chain has TRBV2 and TRBJ2-1; 8 bases fit TRBD1. The V and J ends lost 7 bases and 9 bases, in that order; junction bases with no gene match: 11. Germline values: CDR1 SNHLY, CDR2 FYNNEI. CDR3 size: 14 residues. CDR3 DNA: TGTGCCAGCATGACAGGGACAGGAAACAGTGAGCAGTTCTTC. It is translated as CASMTGTGNSEQFF.